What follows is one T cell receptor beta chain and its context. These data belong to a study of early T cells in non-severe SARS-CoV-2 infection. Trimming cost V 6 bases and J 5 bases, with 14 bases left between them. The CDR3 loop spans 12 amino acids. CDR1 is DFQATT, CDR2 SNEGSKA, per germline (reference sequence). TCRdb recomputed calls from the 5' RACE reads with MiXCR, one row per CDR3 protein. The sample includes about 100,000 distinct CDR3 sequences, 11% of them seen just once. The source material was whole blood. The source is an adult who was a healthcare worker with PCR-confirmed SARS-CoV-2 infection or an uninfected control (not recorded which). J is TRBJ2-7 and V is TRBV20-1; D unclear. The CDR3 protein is CSASLRLNEQYF. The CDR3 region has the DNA TGCAGTGCCTCCCTCCGTCTAAACGAGCAGTACTTC.